This T cell receptor (beta chain) was observed in a study of identifying expanded T cells in peripheral blood. Study observations and caveats: Clone count variance between approximately two-week samples rose with total template count. Differentially abundant clones: approximately 1.3 between replicates, approximately 16 at around 15 days, 19 to 20 at four.

From germline, CDR1 is LNHDA and CDR2 SQIVND (reference sequence). This CDR3 has 14 amino acids. Trimming took off 10 bases at V and 5 bases at J, with 17 bases between the two ends. Healthy donors had no documented immune events, such as infections, while sampled. Only in-frame clones appear in the TCRdb table, and some are missing; sequencing was by immunoSEQ multiplex PCR. The sample shows tens of thousands of clones, more than 70% of them seen only once. Details on this clone: Its cognate antigen is unknown.

The sequence derives from a person aged 18 to 75 in good health. Sequenced input: blood. The chain combines TRBV19 with TRBJ1-4; a possible D gene is TRBD1 (6 bases). The DNA of the CDR3 is TGTGCCACCATCGGGAGGGGGGAGAATGAAAAACTGTTTTTT. Its protein is CATIGRGENEKLFF.